These 12 T cell receptor beta chains were all obtained from the same sample, sequenced in a study of Ad26.COV2.S vaccination and SARS-CoV-2 variants. This sample's treatment: approximately 18 received Ad26.COV2.S at low or high dose, single or two shots; 5 received placebo; per-sample allocation not given. The investigators took samples on day 63 after the first vaccine or placebo injection. Measured with immunoSEQ multiplex PCR; TCRdb has only the in-frame clones, and not every one. There are 350,000 to 500,000 clones in the sample; over 75% occur only once, and 3.6% lies in the top ten. The sequencing here drew on peripheral blood, taken in a trial of Ad26.COV2.S vaccine versus placebo. The origin of the receptors is a person aged 18 to 65 who received the Ad26.COV2.S COVID-19 vaccine or a placebo.

In its sample, this clone was seen a few times. The genes are TRBV4-1 and TRBJ1-2; possibly TRBD1 for D (5 bases). Per the germline V gene, CDR1 is MGHRA and CDR2 is YSYEKL. Deletions cut 0 bases from V and 2 bases from J, with 10 bases between. The CDR3 sequence is 15 residues long. CDR3 bases: TGCGCCAGCAGCCAAGATCGGGGACTAAACTATGGCTACACCTTC. Residues: CASSQDRGLNYGYTF.

The CDR3, as DNA: TGTGCCAGCAGTGAAGGGTCAGCTAACACTGAAGCTTTCTTT. It translates to CASSEGSANTEAFF. The chain employs TRBV6-1 and TRBJ1-1; D is unresolved. The CDR3 sequence is 14 residues long. Germline V gene data show CDR1 as MNHNS and CDR2 as SASEGT. V lost 1 base to trimming and J lost 2 bases, with 8 bases between them.

V gene TRBV28 combines with J gene TRBJ2-2; 9 bases align to TRBD2. Per the germline V gene, CDR1 is MDHEN and CDR2 is SYDVKM. This CDR3 spans 19 amino acids. With V trimmed by 8 bases and J by 1 base, 17 bases remained unmatched. The CDR3 nucleotides read TGTGCCAGCTCGACCTTGGGGGGTCTAGCGGGGATGAACACCGGGGAGCTGTTTTTT. Translation: CASSTLGGLAGMNTGELFF. Full variable domain (missing parts from reference TRBV28 and TRBJ2-2): DVKVTQSSRYLVKRTGEKVFLECVQDMDHENMFWYRQDPGLGLRLIYFSYDVKMKEKGDIPEGYSVSREKKERFSLILESASTNQTSMYLCASSTLGGLAGMNTGELFFGEGSRLTVL.

The CDR3 nucleotides read TGTGCCAGTCAAGAAGGGGTTGGGGGCTCCTACGAGCAGTACTTC. Amino acids: CASQEGVGGSYEQYF. The chain uses TRBV19 and TRBJ2-7; D tentatively fits TRBD1 or TRBD2 (5 bases each). This CDR3 is built from 15 residues. Trimming took off 8 bases at V and 0 bases at J, with 17 bases between the two ends. Germline CDR1 reads LNHDA; CDR2 reads SQIVND (reference sequence).

The V and J genes are TRBV6-5 and TRBJ2-7, with 9 bases that match TRBD1. In germline, CDR1 is MNHEY, CDR2 SVGAGI. V was pared by 6 bases and J by 4 bases, with 7 bases of the junction left unmatched. The CDR3 length is 14 residues. The CDR3 DNA follows: TGTGCCAGCAGCCCGGGACAGGGTAAATACGAGCAGTACTTC. Protein sequence: CASSPGQGKYEQYF.

The chain couples TRBV7-2 to TRBJ2-6; no firm D call. V was trimmed by 1 base and J by 2 bases, leaving 9 bases between them. The germline V gene has CDR1 SGHTA and CDR2 FQGNSA. The CDR3 spans 16 residues. The CDR3 nucleotides read TGTGCCAGCAGCTTAGTTACAGTTACTGGGGCCAACGTCCTGACTTTC. Translation: CASSLVTVTGANVLTF.

J is TRBJ2-7 and V is TRBV19; 10 nucleotides agree with TRBD1. The V gene end was trimmed by 3 bases and the J gene end by 3 bases; junction bases not matched to a gene: 5. This CDR3 comprises 15 residues. Germline assignment: CDR1 LNHDA and CDR2 SQIVND (reference sequence). In DNA, the CDR3 is TGTGCCAGTAGTATTTCGACAGGGGGCCACTACGAGCAGTACTTC. Translated: CASSISTGGHYEQYF.

J is TRBJ2-7 and V is TRBV29-1, with a weak D call TRBD1 (6 bases). The CDR3 sequence is 12 residues long. V was cut by 7 bases and J by 2 bases, with 12 bases left in between. Germline CDR1 reads SQVTM; CDR2 reads ANQGSEA. CDR3 sequence: CSASTGTYEQYF. The CDR3 region has the DNA TGCAGCGCTTCGACAGGAACCTACGAGCAGTACTTC.

The chain carries TRBV12-3 or TRBV12-4 and TRBJ2-1; D is unresolved. Trimming stripped 5 bases from V and 8 bases from J, with 10 bases between. CDR3 length equals 12 residues. This CDR3 is CASSPTDDEQFF. Here the CDR3 DNA reads TGTGCCAGCAGTCCCACTGACGATGAGCAGTTCTTC.

V gene TRBV7-2 combines with J gene TRBJ1-4, with no clear D. The CDR3 is made up of 16 amino acids. The germline gives CDR1 SGHTA, CDR2 FQGNSA. V was cut by 1 base and J by 1 base, with 10 bases left in between. The CDR3 DNA is TGTGCCAGCAGCTTAGGTGGATTTGGAACTAATGAAAAACTGTTTTTT. Translating it yields CASSLGGFGTNEKLFF.

V usage is TRBV3-1 (or the pseudogene TRBV3-2) and J usage is TRBJ1-2; 10 nucleotides line up with TRBD1. Germline V lookup: CDR1 LGHDT, CDR2 YNNKEL (reference sequence). The CDR3 consists of 14 residues. V lost 3 bases and J lost 2; bases outside the gene matches: 0. The CDR3 loop is CASSQGQGNYGYTF. As DNA, the CDR3 is TGTGCCAGCAGCCAGGGACAGGGGAACTATGGCTACACCTTC.

The chain has TRBV4-1 and TRBJ1-1; the D is unclear. The CDR3 loop spans 15 amino acids. Germline lookup yields CDR1 MGHRA and CDR2 YSYEKL. Trimming took 1 base from V and 1 from J, leaving 10 bases between them. The CDR3 protein is CASSQGPPGNTEAFF. DNA for the CDR3: TGCGCCAGCAGCCAAGGCCCCCCAGGGAACACTGAAGCTTTCTTT.